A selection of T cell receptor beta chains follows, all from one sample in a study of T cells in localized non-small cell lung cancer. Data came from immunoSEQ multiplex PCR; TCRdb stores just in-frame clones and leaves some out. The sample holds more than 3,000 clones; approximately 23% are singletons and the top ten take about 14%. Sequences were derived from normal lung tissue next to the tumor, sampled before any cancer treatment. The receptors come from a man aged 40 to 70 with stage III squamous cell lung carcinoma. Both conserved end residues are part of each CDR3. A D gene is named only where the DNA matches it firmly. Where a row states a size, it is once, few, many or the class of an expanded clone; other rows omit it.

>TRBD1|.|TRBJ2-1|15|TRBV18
CASLGQRTPGDEQFF
TGTGCCAGCTTGGGACAGCGAACCCCCGGGGATGAGCAGTTCTTC
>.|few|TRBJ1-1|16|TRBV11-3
CASSLGLSELGAEAFF
TGTGCCAGCAGCTTGGGCTTGAGCGAGTTGGGGGCTGAAGCTTTCTTT
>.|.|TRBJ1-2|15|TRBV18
CASSQTRGVNYGYTF
TGTGCCAGCTCACAAACACGAGGGGTTAACTATGGCTACACCTTC
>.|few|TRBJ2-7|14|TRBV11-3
CASSRAGENHEQYF
TGTGCCAGCAGCCGGGCAGGGGAGAACCACGAGCAGTACTTC
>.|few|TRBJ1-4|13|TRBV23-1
CASSQNFNEKLFF
TGCGCCAGCAGCCAAAACTTTAATGAAAAACTGTTTTTT
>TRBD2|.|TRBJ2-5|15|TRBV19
CATRLASGLQETQYF
TGTGCCACCCGACTAGCGTCTGGTCTTCAAGAGACCCAGTACTTC
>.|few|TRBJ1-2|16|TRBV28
CASNTGQTTANYGYTF
TGTGCCAGCAATACCGGGCAGACAACTGCTAACTATGGCTACACCTTC
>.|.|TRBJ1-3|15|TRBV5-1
CASSTDPNSGNTIYF
TGCGCCAGCAGCACGGACCCGAACTCTGGAAACACCATATATTTT
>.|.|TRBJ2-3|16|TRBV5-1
CASSGMAGTPADTQYF
TGCGCCAGCAGCGGTATGGCGGGGACCCCCGCAGATACGCAGTATTTT
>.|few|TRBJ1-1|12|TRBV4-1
CASSQGVGEAFF
TGCGCCAGCAGCCAAGGTGTCGGTGAAGCTTTCTTT
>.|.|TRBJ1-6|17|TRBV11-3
CASSSNRWAWYNSPLHF
TGTGCTAGCAGCTCTAACAGGTGGGCATGGTATAATTCACCCCTCCACTTT
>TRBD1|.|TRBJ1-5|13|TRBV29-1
CSVAQGGNQPQHF
TGCAGCGTTGCTCAGGGGGGGAATCAGCCCCAGCATTTT
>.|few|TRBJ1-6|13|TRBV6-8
CASSYDTTGSLHF
TGTGCCAGCAGTTACGATACGACAGGCTCCCTCCACTTT
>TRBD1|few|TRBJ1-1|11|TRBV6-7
CASGQGTEAFF
TGTGCCAGCGGACAGGGCACTGAAGCTTTCTTT
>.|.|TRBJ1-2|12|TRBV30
CAWNGGSDGYTF
TGTGCCTGGAACGGGGGCAGCGATGGCTACACCTTC
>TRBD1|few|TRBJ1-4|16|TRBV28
CASRSGGYATNEKLFF
TGTGCCAGCAGATCAGGGGGTTATGCAACTAATGAAAAACTGTTTTTT
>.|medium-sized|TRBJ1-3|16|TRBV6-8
CASSLSRPSSGNTIYF
TGTGCCAGCAGTCTGAGTAGACCTTCCTCTGGAAACACCATATATTTT
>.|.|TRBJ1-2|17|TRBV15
CATSRDKNEGYLYGYTF
TGTGCCACCAGCAGAGATAAGAATGAGGGATACCTCTATGGCTACACCTTC
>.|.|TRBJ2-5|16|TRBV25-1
CASSVRQVEGQETQYF
TGTGCCAGCAGTGTTAGGCAGGTCGAGGGGCAAGAGACCCAGTACTTC
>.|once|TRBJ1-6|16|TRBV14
CASSQERSQMGSPLHF
TGTGCCAGCAGCCAAGAACGGTCCCAAATGGGTTCACCCCTCCACTTT
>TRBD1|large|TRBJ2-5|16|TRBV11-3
CASSSPGTGDQETQYF
TGTGCCAGCAGCTCTCCCGGGACAGGGGACCAAGAGACCCAGTACTTC
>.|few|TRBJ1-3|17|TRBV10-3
CAISESRQLALGNTIYF
TGTGCCATCAGTGAGTCGAGACAGCTCGCTCTCGGAAACACCATATATTTT
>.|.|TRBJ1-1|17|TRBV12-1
CASSFLYGTENPHEAFF
TGTGCCAGCAGCTTCCTATACGGGACAGAGAACCCGCATGAAGCTTTCTTT
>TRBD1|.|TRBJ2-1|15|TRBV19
CASSTRTGMNNEQFF
TGTGCCAGTAGTACCCGGACAGGGATGAACAATGAGCAGTTCTTC
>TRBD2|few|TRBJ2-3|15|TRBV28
CASSLPSGLTDTQYF
TGTGCCAGCAGTTTGCCTAGCGGCCTCACAGATACGCAGTATTTT
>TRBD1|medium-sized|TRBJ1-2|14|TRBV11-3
CASSPLTGEVGYTF
TGTGCCAGCAGCCCCCTGACAGGGGAGGTCGGCTACACCTTC
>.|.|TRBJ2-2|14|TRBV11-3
CASSLSQGPGELFF
TGTGCCAGCAGCTTATCTCAGGGGCCCGGGGAGCTGTTTTTT
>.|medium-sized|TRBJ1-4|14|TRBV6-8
CATLELGTLEKLFF
TGTGCCACCCTCGAACTAGGGACGTTAGAAAAACTGTTTTTT
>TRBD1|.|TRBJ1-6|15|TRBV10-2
CASSESTGFNSPLHF
TGCGCCAGCAGTGAGTCGACAGGGTTCAATTCACCCCTCCACTTT
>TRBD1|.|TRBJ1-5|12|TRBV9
CASRQGNQPQHF
TGTGCCAGCAGACAGGGGAATCAGCCCCAGCATTTT
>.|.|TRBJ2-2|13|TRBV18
CASSPGLTGELFF
TGTGCCAGCTCCCCCGGTCTCACCGGGGAGCTGTTTTTT
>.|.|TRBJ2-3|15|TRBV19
CASKGGALGTDTQYF
TGTGCCAGTAAGGGGGGAGCCCTTGGCACAGATACGCAGTATTTT
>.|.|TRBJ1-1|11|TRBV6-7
CASRADREAFF
TGTGCCAGCAGGGCCGACAGGGAAGCTTTCTTT